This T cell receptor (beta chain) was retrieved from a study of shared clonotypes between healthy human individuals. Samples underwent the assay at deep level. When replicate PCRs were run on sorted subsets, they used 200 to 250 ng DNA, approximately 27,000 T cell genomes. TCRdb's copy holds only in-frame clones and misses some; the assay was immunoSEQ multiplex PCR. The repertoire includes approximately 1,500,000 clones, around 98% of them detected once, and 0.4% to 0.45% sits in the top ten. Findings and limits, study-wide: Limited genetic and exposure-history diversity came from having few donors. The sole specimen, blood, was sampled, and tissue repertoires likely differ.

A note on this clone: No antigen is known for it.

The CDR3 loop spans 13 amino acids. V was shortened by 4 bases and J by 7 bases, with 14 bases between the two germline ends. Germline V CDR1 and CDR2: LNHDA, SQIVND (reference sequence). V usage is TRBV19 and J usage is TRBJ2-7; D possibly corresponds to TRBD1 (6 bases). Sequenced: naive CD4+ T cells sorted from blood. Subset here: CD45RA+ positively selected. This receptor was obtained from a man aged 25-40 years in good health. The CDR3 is CASSTPDSREQYF. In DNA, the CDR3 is TGTGCCAGTAGTACCCCGGACAGTCGGGAGCAGTACTTC.